The 27 T cell receptor beta chains given below trace back to one sample, sequenced in a study of shared clonotypes between healthy human individuals. The method was immunoSEQ multiplex PCR; TCRdb's version includes in-frame clones alone and lacks a portion of them. This sample has more than 2 million clones; just under 95% occur once, and the top ten carry roughly 1.7%. CD45RO-negative cells were positively selected for CCR7, leaving out terminally differentiated effector memory CD45RA+ cells. Sequenced input: naive CD8+ T cells from PBMCs. The receptors come from a man between 18 and 35 years old in good health. Some clones in this sample may be carry-over from other donors' samples.

The chain carries TRBV27 and TRBJ2-5; D is possibly TRBD1 (6 bases). Germline lookup yields CDR1 MNHEY and CDR2 SMNVEV (reference sequence). V lost 4 bases, J lost 5 bases, and 11 bases lay in between. The CDR3 sequence is 13 residues long. The CDR3 spells CASSSTGPETQYF. CDR3 nucleotide sequence: TGTGCCAGCAGTTCGACAGGCCCCGAGACCCAGTACTTC.

V is TRBV5-1 and J is TRBJ2-1; 8 nucleotides match TRBD2. The CDR3 totals 17 residues. V trimming: 2 bases; J trimming: 4 bases; junction bases outside the gene matches: 11. Germline V CDR1 and CDR2: SGHRS, YFSETQ. CDR3: CASSLRLAPAQYNEQFF. The CDR3 DNA is TGCGCCAGCAGCTTAAGACTAGCGCCAGCCCAATACAATGAGCAGTTCTTC.

The table lists this clone with a count of one. This chain uses TRBV7-9 with TRBJ1-2; 9 nucleotides line up with TRBD1. The CDR3 sequence is 15 residues long. Trimming took 5 bases from V and 2 from J; bases not matched to a gene: 6. From germline, CDR1 is SEHNR and CDR2 FQNEAQ (reference sequence). For the CDR3, the DNA is TGTGCCAGCAGCGCGGGGGACAGGGCCAACTATGGCTACACCTTC. Its protein is CASSAGDRANYGYTF. The complete variable domain, with remaining parts taken from reference TRBV7-9 and TRBJ1-2, reads DTGVSQNPRHKITKRGQNVTFRCDPISEHNRLYWYRQTLGQGPEFLTYFQNEAQLEKSRLLSDRFSAERPKGSFSTLEIQRTEQGDSAMYLCASSAGDRANYGYTFGSGTRLTVV.

With regard to this clone: The sample carries other DNA sequences with the same CDR3. V usage is TRBV27 and J usage is TRBJ2-1; unclear D gene. The CDR3 extends over 14 amino acids. The V gene's germline CDR1 is MNHEY and CDR2 SMNVEV (reference sequence). The V end was cut by 2 bases, the J end by 4 bases, with 9 bases between. The CDR3 spells CASSLRAAYNEQFF. CDR3 bases: TGTGCCAGCAGTTTAAGGGCAGCTTACAATGAGCAGTTCTTC.

The chain is built from TRBV7-9 and TRBJ2-1; perhaps TRBD1 as D (8 bases). The V gene's germline CDR1 is SEHNR and CDR2 FQNEAQ (reference sequence). The CDR3 has 15 amino acids. V shed 5 bases and J shed 3 bases, with 14 bases lying between them. The chain's CDR3 is CASSPSGTGYNEQFF. CDR3 nucleotides: TGTGCCAGCAGCCCAAGCGGGACAGGCTACAATGAGCAGTTCTTC.

This clone was detected only a few times. The V and J genes are TRBV9 and TRBJ1-5; D unresolved. The CDR3 contains 15 residues. With 0 bases removed from V and 0 bases from J, the gap between germline ends came to 7 bases. Germline-derived CDR1 and CDR2 are SGDLS and YYNGEE. CDR3: CASSVGANSNQPQHF. The DNA for the CDR3 is TGTGCCAGCAGCGTAGGAGCTAATAGCAATCAGCCCCAGCATTTT.

CDR3 in DNA: TGTGCCAGCAGCCCCGGACCCGGGGGGCGCTACGAGCAGTACTTC. Translation gives CASSPGPGGRYEQYF. The chain couples TRBV7-9 to TRBJ2-7, with D perhaps TRBD2 (7 bases). Germline V gene data show CDR1 as SEHNR and CDR2 as FQNEAQ (reference sequence). This CDR3 is 15 amino acids long. Trimming removed 5 bases from V and 3 bases from J, with 17 bases in between.

This chain connects TRBV4-2 to TRBJ2-1, with 8 nucleotides matching TRBD2. The CDR3 is 18 residues long. Germline lookup yields CDR1 LGHNA and CDR2 YNFKEQ. V lost 3 bases, J lost 8 bases, and 18 bases stayed unmatched. The CDR3 is CASSHPSLPGLAPDEQFF. The DNA of the CDR3 is TGTGCCAGCAGCCACCCGTCATTACCAGGACTAGCCCCGGATGAGCAGTTCTTC.

In its sample, this clone was seen once. Different DNA sequences within this sample yield the same CDR3. The chain uses TRBV9 and TRBJ1-3, with TRBD1 as a possible D gene (5 bases). Germline V gene data show CDR1 as SGDLS and CDR2 as YYNGEE. CDR3 length equals 15 residues. V was shortened by 2 bases and J by 4 bases, with 13 bases between the two germline ends. The DNA of the CDR3 is TGTGCCAGCAGCGTTGGTACAGGTCCCGGAAACACCATATATTTT. It yields the protein CASSVGTGPGNTIYF.

This rearrangement joins TRBV11-2 to TRBJ2-7; D tentatively reads TRBD1 or TRBD2 (5 bases each). With 1 base removed from V and 3 bases from J, the gap between germline ends came to 13 bases. CDR3 length: 15 residues. Looked up from germline, CDR1 is SGHAT and CDR2 is FQNNGV. CDR3: CASSLGQGAIYEQYF. The CDR3 DNA is TGTGCCAGCAGCTTAGGTCAGGGAGCAATCTACGAGCAGTACTTC.

The chain is built from TRBV19 and TRBJ1-1, with D maybe TRBD1 (6 bases). The germline V gene has CDR1 LNHDA and CDR2 SQIVND (reference sequence). CDR3 size: 14 residues. Deletions cut 5 bases from V and 5 bases from J, with 15 bases between. CDR3: CASSLKGTLTEAFF. Here the CDR3 DNA reads TGTGCCAGTAGTCTTAAGGGGACACTTACTGAAGCTTTCTTT.

The chain joins TRBV11-2 to TRBJ1-1, with D perhaps TRBD1 (6 bases). The V gene's germline CDR1 is SGHAT and CDR2 FQNNGV. Trimming removed 0 bases from V and 3 bases from J, with 11 bases in between. The CDR3 has 15 amino acids. The CDR3 reads CASSLEGRGYTEAFF. DNA of the CDR3: TGTGCCAGCAGCTTAGAGGGCAGGGGATACACTGAAGCTTTCTTT.

The CDR3 DNA sequence: TGTGCCAGCAGCTTAGACGGGGGCAGGAATGAGCAGTTCTTC. Protein sequence: CASSLDGGRNEQFF. V is TRBV7-2 and J is TRBJ2-1; perhaps D is TRBD1 or TRBD2 (6 bases each). Looked up from germline, CDR1 is SGHTA and CDR2 is FQGNSA. V shed 1 base and J shed 7 bases, with 11 bases lying between them. This CDR3 is built from 14 residues.

Here the CDR3 DNA reads TGTGCCAGCAGTGAATCCCGGACTAGCGGGAGGAGGGAGCAGTACTTC. Protein sequence: CASSESRTSGRREQYF. J is TRBJ2-7 and V is TRBV25-1; 14 nucleotides align to TRBD2. The CDR3 spans 16 residues. The germline V gene has CDR1 MGHDK and CDR2 SYGVNS. The ends lost 1 base at V and 7 bases at J; junction bases unmatched: 6.

The V gene is TRBV28, the J gene TRBJ2-1; 11 bases fit TRBD2. The trim removed 2 bases at V and 13 bases at J, leaving 10 bases unmatched. From germline, CDR1 is MDHEN and CDR2 SYDVKM. CDR3 length: 15 amino acids. For the CDR3, the DNA is TGTGCCAGCAGTTTAATACTAGCGGGAGTTGACGGACAGTTCTTC. This codes for CASSLILAGVDGQFF.

The rearrangement links TRBV9 to TRBJ2-4; the D gene could be TRBD1 or TRBD2 (7 bases each). This CDR3 has 15 residues. From germline, CDR1 is SGDLS and CDR2 YYNGEE. The ends were cut back, 8 bases at V and 4 bases at J, with 19 bases in the middle. CDR3 loop: CASSRGRGRKNIQYF. CDR3 nucleotide sequence: TGTGCCAGTAGCAGGGGGAGGGGAAGGAAAAACATTCAGTACTTC.

V usage is TRBV9 and J usage is TRBJ2-7; 11 nucleotides match TRBD2. This CDR3 is 17 amino acids long. V lost 0 bases to trimming and J lost 3 bases; unmatched junction nucleotides: 8. CDR1 is SGDLS, CDR2 YYNGEE, per germline. In nucleotides, the CDR3 is TGTGCCAGCAGCGTAGCCGGGACTAGCGGAGAGGGCTACGAGCAGTACTTC. Translation: CASSVAGTSGEGYEQYF.

The V call is TRBV27, the J call TRBJ1-2, with D unclear. V lost 6 bases and J 4 bases, leaving 6 bases between the germline ends. Germline assignment: CDR1 MNHEY and CDR2 SMNVEV (reference sequence). CDR3 size: 11 residues. CDR3 sequence reads: CASRNTYGYTF. CDR3 DNA: TGTGCCAGCAGGAATACCTATGGCTACACCTTC.

This chain links TRBV6-1 with TRBJ2-1; TRBD1 might be the D (6 bases). The CDR3 contains 12 residues. The ends were cut back, 8 bases at V and 12 bases at J, with 17 bases in the middle. Germline CDR1 is MNHNS and CDR2 is SASEGT. CDR3 nucleotides: TGTGCCAGCTTGACCGGGATGGGGGCGCAGTTCTTC. Translating it yields CASLTGMGAQFF.

The J gene is TRBJ1-2, the V gene TRBV4-1, with 8 bases identical to TRBD1. From germline, CDR1 is MGHRA and CDR2 YSYEKL. The CDR3 totals 16 residues. Germline trimming cut 3 bases from V and 4 bases from J; bases unmatched to any gene: 10. This CDR3 reads CASSQAPGTGVYGYTF. CDR3 nucleotide sequence: TGCGCCAGCAGCCAGGCTCCCGGGACAGGTGTCTATGGCTACACCTTC.

The chain is built from TRBV6-5 and TRBJ2-1; D uncertain. V lost 2 bases, J lost 8 bases, and 16 bases lay in between. Germline V gene sequence: CDR1 MNHEY, CDR2 SVGAGI. This CDR3 contains 15 residues. This CDR3 is CASSYKGRAFDEQFF. The CDR3 nucleotides read TGTGCCAGCAGTTACAAGGGCCGGGCGTTTGATGAGCAGTTCTTC.

The chain employs TRBV4-2 and TRBJ1-5, with TRBD1 identical over 7 bases. V gave up 1 base and J gave up 6 bases; unmatched junction bases: 6. The CDR3 is made up of 15 amino acids. Germline V lookup: CDR1 LGHNA, CDR2 YNFKEQ. The CDR3 nucleotides read TGTGCCAGCAGCCAAGTCGAGGGGGCGCGTCAGCCCCAGCATTTT. Protein product: CASSQVEGARQPQHF.

The chain combines TRBV7-8 with TRBJ1-5, with D maybe TRBD1 (5 bases). Trimming cost V 1 base and J 5 bases, with 6 bases left between them. Germline assignment: CDR1 SGHVS and CDR2 FQNEAQ. The CDR3 is made up of 13 amino acids. The chain's CDR3 is CASSLGGYQPQHF. CDR3 DNA: TGTGCCAGCAGCTTAGGGGGCTATCAGCCCCAGCATTTT.

The V call is TRBV5-5, the J call TRBJ2-7; possible D gene TRBD1, 6 bases. The V gene lost 4 bases and the J gene lost 3 bases, with 17 bases spanning the gap. From germline, CDR1 is SGHKS and CDR2 YYEKEE (reference sequence). The CDR3 spans 15 residues. This chain's CDR3 is CASSPGPQQGYEQYF. The CDR3 coding sequence is TGTGCCAGCAGCCCGGGGCCCCAACAGGGCTACGAGCAGTACTTC.

The chain recombines TRBV7-7 with TRBJ2-1, with 13 bases that match TRBD2. The junction had 4 bases not matched to a gene; V was cut back by 1 base and J by 7 bases. The CDR3 sequence is 16 residues long. Germline V lookup: CDR1 SSHAT, CDR2 FNYEAQ (reference sequence). The CDR3 region has the DNA TGTGCCAGCAGCTTAGGGGGACTAGCGGGAAGGAATGAGCAGTTCTTC. This sequence encodes CASSLGGLAGRNEQFF.

The V call is TRBV28, the J call TRBJ1-3; the match to TRBD1 covers 9 bases. Per germline, CDR1 MDHEN and CDR2 SYDVKM. There are 17 residues in the CDR3. V was clipped by 3 bases and J by 5 bases; unmatched bases: 11. The CDR3 nucleotides are TGTGCCAGCAGTTTCCGGACAGGGGTATACATGAGAAACACCATATATTTT. Protein sequence: CASSFRTGVYMRNTIYF.

The V gene is TRBV28, the J gene TRBJ1-2; weak D call: TRBD1 (5 bases). The length of the CDR3 is 14 residues. The germline V gene has CDR1 MDHEN and CDR2 SYDVKM. Trimming stripped 3 bases from V and 6 bases from J, with 14 bases between. CDR3 region: CASSLADEGNGYTF. The CDR3 DNA reads TGTGCCAGCAGTTTGGCTGACGAGGGGAATGGCTACACCTTC.